This T cell receptor beta chain was obtained from a study of blood T cell repertoires in COVID-19. Under the authors' procedure: Estimated nucleated cell counts came from reference gene primer amplification. Produced via immunoSEQ multiplex PCR; TCRdb's table is partial and in-frame only. V and J calls and clone size are those listed in that table; D and trimming were worked out from the DNA. The data show roughly 78,000 clones, about 85% seen once. The CDR3 contains 13 residues. Deletions cut 5 bases from V and 7 bases from J, with 14 bases between. The germline gives CDR1 SNHLY, CDR2 FYNNEI. This TCR came from a middle-aged man with COVID-19, enrolled during active disease. This sequence joins TRBV2 and TRBJ1-2; D perhaps matches TRBD1 (6 bases). Material: peripheral blood. The CDR3 DNA follows: TGTGCCAGCAGTACCCGGACAGCCATTGGCTACACCTTC. Residues: CASSTRTAIGYTF.